Presented here are 19 T cell receptor beta chains from one specimen sequenced in a study of shared clonotypes between healthy human individuals. TCRdb's table, derived via immunoSEQ multiplex PCR, lists solely in-frame clones and lacks some. The sample includes around 1.9 million clones, just over 90% of them seen just once. CD45RO-negative CD8 cells positively selected for CCR7 made up the naive population, which excluded terminally differentiated effector memory CD45RA+ cells. What was sequenced was naive CD8+ T cells from PBMCs. The receptors come from a man aged 18 to 30 in good health. Some clones in this sample may be carry-over from other donors' samples.

This clone has only one observation. The chain carries TRBV29-1 and TRBJ2-7; TRBD2 agrees at 7 bases. Germline V lookup: CDR1 SQVTM, CDR2 ANQGSEA. J was trimmed by 6 bases and V by 5 bases; bases with no gene match: 1. This CDR3 contains 10 residues. The DNA of the CDR3 is TGCAGCGTTTGGGAGGGCGAGCAGTACTTC. It codes for CSVWEGEQYF.

The chain has TRBV4-2 and TRBJ2-1; D not resolved. Germline CDR1 LGHNA, CDR2 YNFKEQ. The CDR3 extends over 12 amino acids. Deletions cut 0 bases from V and 7 bases from J, with 4 bases between. The CDR3 here is CASSQDWNEQFF. The CDR3 DNA sequence: TGTGCCAGCAGCCAAGATTGGAATGAGCAGTTCTTC.

V gene TRBV2 combines with J gene TRBJ2-7; the D gene is possibly TRBD1 (6 bases). V was shortened by 6 bases and J by 2 bases, with 17 bases between the two germline ends. This CDR3 comprises 15 residues. In germline, CDR1 is SNHLY, CDR2 FYNNEI. The CDR3 here is CASSADRSATYEQYF. CDR3 sequence (DNA): TGTGCCAGCAGCGCCGACAGGTCTGCAACCTACGAGCAGTACTTC.

The chain couples TRBV13 to TRBJ2-1; TRBD2 aligns across 7 bases. The V and J ends lost 6 bases and 4 bases, in that order; junction bases with no gene match: 6. Germline V gene lookup returns CDR1 PRHDT and CDR2 FYEKMQ (reference sequence). The CDR3 loop spans 14 amino acids. DNA of the CDR3: TGTGCCAGCAGTACAGCGGGGACTTACAATGAGCAGTTCTTC. The encoded protein is CASSTAGTYNEQFF.

The V and J genes are TRBV18 and TRBJ2-3; 12 bases match TRBD2. This CDR3 region has 17 residues. Germline CDR1 and CDR2: KGHSH and LQKENI. V lost 6 bases to trimming and J lost 5 bases; unmatched junction nucleotides: 12. The DNA of the CDR3 is TGTGCCAGCTCCCTAGCGCTAGCGGGAGGGCCTGGAGATACGCAGTATTTT. Encoded protein: CASSLALAGGPGDTQYF.

The genes are TRBV27 and TRBJ2-7; no clear D gene. CDR3 length: 14 residues. The germline V and J ends were trimmed by 1 base and 7 bases, with 14 bases remaining between them. CDR1 is MNHEY and CDR2 is SMNVEV in the germline V gene (reference sequence). The CDR3 region is CASSLFDPGGEQYF. DNA for the CDR3: TGTGCCAGCAGTTTATTTGACCCCGGTGGTGAGCAGTACTTC.

V gene TRBV5-1 combines with J gene TRBJ2-1; 10 bases align to TRBD2. The trim removed 6 bases at V and 1 base at J, leaving 10 bases unmatched. CDR3 size: 17 residues. Germline CDR1 and CDR2: SGHRS and YFSETQ. CDR3 sequence reads: CASNGKREGLSYNEQFF. The CDR3 DNA follows: TGCGCCAGCAACGGGAAGCGGGAGGGCCTTTCCTACAATGAGCAGTTCTTC.

A few counts support this clone. The rearrangement links TRBV29-1 to TRBJ1-1; no reliable D call. Trimming removed 4 bases at V and 7 bases at J, with 7 bases between. CDR3 length: 10 amino acids. Per germline, CDR1 SQVTM and CDR2 ANQGSEA. The CDR3 DNA reads TGCAGCGTTGTAAGTCTTGAAGCTTTCTTT. Translated: CSVVSLEAFF.

This clone was seen just once. This chain uses TRBV13 with TRBJ2-7; D tentatively fits TRBD1 or TRBD2 (5 bases each). CDR3 size: 14 residues. Germline assignment: CDR1 PRHDT and CDR2 FYEKMQ (reference sequence). V shed 5 bases and J shed 2 bases, with 13 bases lying between them. The CDR3 bases are TGTGCCAGCAGCGACCGGGGCCTTACCTACGAGCAGTACTTC. Its translation: CASSDRGLTYEQYF.

The chain couples TRBV28 to TRBJ1-2; D is ambiguous. The CDR3 loop spans 13 amino acids. Germline V gene sequence: CDR1 MDHEN, CDR2 SYDVKM. The V end lost 4 bases, the J end lost 8 bases, and 14 bases lay between the germline ends. CDR3 coding DNA: TGTGCCAGCAGTTCCTATGCGACTCAGGGCTACACCTTC. This gives the protein CASSSYATQGYTF.

This clone was picked up a small number of times. The chain combines TRBV9 with TRBJ2-2, with no clear D. Germline lookup yields CDR1 SGDLS and CDR2 YYNGEE. The V end was cut by 4 bases, the J end by 1 base, with 11 bases between. The CDR3 has 15 amino acids. This CDR3 reads CASSLRTQNTGELFF. Here the CDR3 DNA reads TGTGCCAGCAGCCTCCGAACACAGAACACCGGGGAGCTGTTTTTT.

The chain joins TRBV11-3 to TRBJ2-1; 9 bases are shared with TRBD1. The CDR3 length is 16 residues. From germline, CDR1 is SGHNT and CDR2 YENEEA. V gave up 5 bases and J gave up 5 bases; unmatched junction bases: 10. The CDR3 sequence is CASSLVTGQGNNEQFF. The CDR3 nucleotides are TGTGCCAGCAGCCTCGTAACCGGACAGGGGAACAATGAGCAGTTCTTC.

The chain links TRBV19 to TRBJ2-7; D gene uncertain. Germline V CDR1 and CDR2: LNHDA, SQIVND (reference sequence). CDR3 length equals 12 residues. Deletions cut 8 bases from V and 3 bases from J, with 11 bases between. The CDR3 here is CASGRNRYEQYF. The CDR3 DNA follows: TGTGCCAGTGGAAGGAACCGCTACGAGCAGTACTTC. Drawing the rest from reference TRBV19 and TRBJ2-7, the complete variable domain is DGGITQSPKYLFRKEGQNVTLSCEQNLNHDAMYWYRQDPGQGLRLIYYSQIVNDFQKGDIAEGYSVSREKKESFPLTVTSAQKNPTAFYLCASGRNRYEQYFGPGTRLTVT.

The chain recombines TRBV28 with TRBJ1-5, with TRBD1 identical over 8 bases. The trim removed 7 bases at V and 7 bases at J, leaving 9 bases unmatched. CDR1 and CDR2 from the germline V gene are MDHEN and SYDVKM. The CDR3 sequence is 14 residues long. The CDR3 nucleotides read TGTGCCAGCACCTTCCAGGGGGCAGGACAGCCCCAGCATTTT. Translating gives CASTFQGAGQPQHF.

This clone was picked up one time. The CDR3 DNA is TGTGCCAGCAGTTTATGGCGGGACGGTTACGAGCAGTACTTC. This encodes CASSLWRDGYEQYF. V gene TRBV28 combines with J gene TRBJ2-7, with D possibly TRBD2 on 6 matching bases. Deletions cut 0 bases from V and 4 bases from J, with 10 bases between. This CDR3 is 14 amino acids long. Germline CDR1 reads MDHEN; CDR2 reads SYDVKM. Complete variable domain (other parts from reference TRBV28 and TRBJ2-7): DVKVTQSSRYLVKRTGEKVFLECVQDMDHENMFWYRQDPGLGLRLIYFSYDVKMKEKGDIPEGYSVSREKKERFSLILESASTNQTSMYLCASSLWRDGYEQYFGPGTRLTVT.

The chain has TRBV13 and TRBJ2-1; D perhaps matches TRBD1 (5 bases). Germline V gene sequence: CDR1 PRHDT, CDR2 FYEKMQ (reference sequence). V gave up 1 base and J gave up 5 bases, with 18 bases separating them. There are 17 residues in the CDR3. The CDR3 DNA is TGTGCCAGCAGCTTAGAAGGGGCCGACCCCAACGACAATGAGCAGTTCTTC. Its translation: CASSLEGADPNDNEQFF.

The chain employs TRBV27 and TRBJ2-5, with 8 bases lining up with TRBD2. V was clipped by 3 bases and J by 1 base; unmatched bases: 13. Per the germline V gene, CDR1 is MNHEY and CDR2 is SMNVEV (reference sequence). The CDR3 totals 18 residues. The CDR3 DNA reads as TGTGCCAGCAGTTTGTATCTTGGGGCTAGCGGGTTCCAAGAGACCCAGTACTTC. It encodes CASSLYLGASGFQETQYF.

The chain has TRBV27 and TRBJ2-5; D is unclear. CDR1 MNHEY and CDR2 SMNVEV come from the germline V gene (reference sequence). Trimming shortened V by 2 bases and J by 2 bases, and 6 bases separated the two germline ends. The CDR3 consists of 13 residues. CDR3 in amino acids: CASSLRVQETQYF. The CDR3 DNA sequence: TGTGCCAGCAGTTTACGAGTTCAAGAGACCCAGTACTTC.

The chain couples TRBV28 to TRBJ2-2; no clear D. Germline V gene data show CDR1 as MDHEN and CDR2 as SYDVKM. Trimming took 6 bases from V and 2 from J, leaving 16 bases between them. This CDR3 is built from 16 residues. The CDR3 coding sequence is TGTGCCAGCAGCGCCGTGAGACCCGAAAACACCGGGGAGCTGTTTTTT. Protein: CASSAVRPENTGELFF.